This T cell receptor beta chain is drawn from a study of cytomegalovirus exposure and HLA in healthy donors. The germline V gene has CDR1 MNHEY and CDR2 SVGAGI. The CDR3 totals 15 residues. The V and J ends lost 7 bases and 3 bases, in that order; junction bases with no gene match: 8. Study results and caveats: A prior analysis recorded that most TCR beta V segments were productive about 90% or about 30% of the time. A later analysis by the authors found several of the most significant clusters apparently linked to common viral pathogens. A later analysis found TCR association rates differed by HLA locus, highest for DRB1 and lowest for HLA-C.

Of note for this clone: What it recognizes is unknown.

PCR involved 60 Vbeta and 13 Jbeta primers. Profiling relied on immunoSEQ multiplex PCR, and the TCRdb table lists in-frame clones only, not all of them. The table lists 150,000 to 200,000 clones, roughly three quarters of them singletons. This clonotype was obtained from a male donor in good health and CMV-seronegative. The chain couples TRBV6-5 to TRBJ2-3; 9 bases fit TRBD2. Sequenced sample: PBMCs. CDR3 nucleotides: TGTGCCAGCAACGGCGGGGGGGCCGGGACAGATACGCAGTATTTT. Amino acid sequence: CASNGGGAGTDTQYF.